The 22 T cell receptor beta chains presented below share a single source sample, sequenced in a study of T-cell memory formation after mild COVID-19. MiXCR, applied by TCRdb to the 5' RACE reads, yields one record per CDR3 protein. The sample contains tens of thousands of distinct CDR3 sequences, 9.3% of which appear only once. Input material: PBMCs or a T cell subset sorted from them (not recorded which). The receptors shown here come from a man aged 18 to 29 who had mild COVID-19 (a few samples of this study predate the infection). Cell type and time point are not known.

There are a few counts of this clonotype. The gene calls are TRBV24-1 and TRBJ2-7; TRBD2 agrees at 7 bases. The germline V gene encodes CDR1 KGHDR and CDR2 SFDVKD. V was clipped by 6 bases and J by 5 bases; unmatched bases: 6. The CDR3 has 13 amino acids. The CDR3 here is CATSSGASHEQYF. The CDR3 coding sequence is TGTGCCACCAGTAGCGGGGCAAGCCACGAGCAGTACTTC.

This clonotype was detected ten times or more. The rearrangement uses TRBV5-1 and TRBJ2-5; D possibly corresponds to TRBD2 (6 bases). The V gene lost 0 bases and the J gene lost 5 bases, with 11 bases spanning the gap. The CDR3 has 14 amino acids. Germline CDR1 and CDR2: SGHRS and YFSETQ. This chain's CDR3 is CASSLEGGEETQYF. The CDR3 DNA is TGCGCCAGCAGCTTGGAAGGAGGGGAGGAGACCCAGTACTTC.

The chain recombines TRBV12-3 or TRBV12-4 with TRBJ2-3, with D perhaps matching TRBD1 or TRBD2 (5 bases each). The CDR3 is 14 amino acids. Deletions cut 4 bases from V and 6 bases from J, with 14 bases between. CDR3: CASSWGRVADTQYF. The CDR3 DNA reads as TGTGCCAGCAGTTGGGGCAGGGTAGCGGATACGCAGTATTTT.

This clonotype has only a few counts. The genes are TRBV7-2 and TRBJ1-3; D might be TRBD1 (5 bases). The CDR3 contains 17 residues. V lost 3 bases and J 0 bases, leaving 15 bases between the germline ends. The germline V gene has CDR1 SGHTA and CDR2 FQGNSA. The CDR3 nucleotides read TGTGCCAGCAGCTTCGGGGGGACGGGCGGCTCTGGAAACACCATATATTTT. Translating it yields CASSFGGTGGSGNTIYF.

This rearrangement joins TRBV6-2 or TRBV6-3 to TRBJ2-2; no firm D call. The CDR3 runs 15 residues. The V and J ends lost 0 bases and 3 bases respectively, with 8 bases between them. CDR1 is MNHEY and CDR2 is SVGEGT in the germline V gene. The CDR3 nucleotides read TGTGCCAGCAGTTACTCGACCACGTACACCGGGGAGCTGTTTTTT. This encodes CASSYSTTYTGELFF.

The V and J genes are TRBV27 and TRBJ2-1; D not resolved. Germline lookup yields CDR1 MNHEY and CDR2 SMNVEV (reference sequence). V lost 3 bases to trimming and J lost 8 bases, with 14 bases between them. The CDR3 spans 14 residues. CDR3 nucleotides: TGTGCCAGCAGTTTTGGCCGCCGAAACCATGAGCAGTTCTTC. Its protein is CASSFGRRNHEQFF.

The CDR3 loop is CASSLFRDTQYF. Here the CDR3 DNA reads TGTGCCAGCAGCTTATTCAGGGATACGCAGTATTTT. V is TRBV11-2 and J is TRBJ2-3, with D uncertain. The CDR3 covers 12 residues. Germline lookup yields CDR1 SGHAT and CDR2 FQNNGV. The V end lost 2 bases, the J end lost 6 bases, and 6 bases lay between the germline ends.

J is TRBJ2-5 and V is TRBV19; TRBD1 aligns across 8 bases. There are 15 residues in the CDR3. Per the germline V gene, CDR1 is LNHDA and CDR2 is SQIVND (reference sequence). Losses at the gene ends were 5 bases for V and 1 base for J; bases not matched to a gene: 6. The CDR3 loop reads CASSPGTGTQETQYF. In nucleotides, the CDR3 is TGTGCCAGTAGTCCCGGGACAGGAACCCAAGAGACCCAGTACTTC.

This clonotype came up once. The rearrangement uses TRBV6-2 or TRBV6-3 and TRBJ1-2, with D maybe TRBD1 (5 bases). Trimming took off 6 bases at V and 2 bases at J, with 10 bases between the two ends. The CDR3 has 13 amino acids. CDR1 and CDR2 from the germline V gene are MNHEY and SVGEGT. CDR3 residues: CASRDTQNYGYTF. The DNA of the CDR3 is TGTGCCAGCAGGGACACGCAAAACTATGGCTACACCTTC.

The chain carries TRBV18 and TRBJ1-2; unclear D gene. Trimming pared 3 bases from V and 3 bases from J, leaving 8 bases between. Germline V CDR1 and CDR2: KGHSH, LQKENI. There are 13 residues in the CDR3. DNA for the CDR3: TGTGCCAGCTCACCGGAGGAGGACTATGGCTACACCTTC. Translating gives CASSPEEDYGYTF.

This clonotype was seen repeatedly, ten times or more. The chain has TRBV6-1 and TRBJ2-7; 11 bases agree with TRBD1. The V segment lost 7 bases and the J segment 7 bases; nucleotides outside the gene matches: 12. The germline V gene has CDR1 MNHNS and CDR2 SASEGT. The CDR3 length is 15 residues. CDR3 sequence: CASTPRGQGAGEQYV. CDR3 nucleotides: TGTGCCAGCACCCCCCGTGGACAGGGGGCGGGTGAGCAGTACGTC.

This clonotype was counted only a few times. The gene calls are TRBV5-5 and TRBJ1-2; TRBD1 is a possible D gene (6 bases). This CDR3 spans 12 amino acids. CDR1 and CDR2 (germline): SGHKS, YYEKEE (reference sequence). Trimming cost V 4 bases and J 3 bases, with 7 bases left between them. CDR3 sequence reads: CASSRTDYGYTF. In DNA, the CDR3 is TGTGCCAGCAGCAGGACAGACTATGGCTACACCTTC. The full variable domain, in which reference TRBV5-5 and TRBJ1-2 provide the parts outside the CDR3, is DAGVTQSPTHLIKTRGQQVTLRCSPISGHKSVSWYQQVLGQGPQFIFQYYEKEERGRGNFPDRFSARQFPNYSSELNVNALLLGDSALYLCASSRTDYGYTFGSGTRLTVV.

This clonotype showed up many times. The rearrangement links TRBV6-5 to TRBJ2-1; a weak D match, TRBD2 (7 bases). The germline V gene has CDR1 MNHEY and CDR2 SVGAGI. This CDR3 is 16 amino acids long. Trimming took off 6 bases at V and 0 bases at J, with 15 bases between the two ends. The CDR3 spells CASRLAGASSYNEQFF. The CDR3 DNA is TGTGCCAGCAGACTCGCGGGGGCCAGCTCCTACAATGAGCAGTTCTTC.

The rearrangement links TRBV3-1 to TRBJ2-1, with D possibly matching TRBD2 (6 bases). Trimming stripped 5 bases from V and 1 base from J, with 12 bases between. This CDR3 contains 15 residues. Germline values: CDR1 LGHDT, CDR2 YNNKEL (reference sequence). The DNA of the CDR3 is TGTGCCAGCAGCGGGTTGGCGGGGTCCTACAATGAGCAGTTCTTC. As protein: CASSGLAGSYNEQFF.

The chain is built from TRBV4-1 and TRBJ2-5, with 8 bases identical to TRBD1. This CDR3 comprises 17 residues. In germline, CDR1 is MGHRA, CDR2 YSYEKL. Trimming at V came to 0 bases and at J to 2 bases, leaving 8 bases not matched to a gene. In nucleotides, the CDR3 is TGCGCCAGCAGCCAAGATAGGGGGACAGGAGTTCAAGAGACCCAGTACTTC. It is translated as CASSQDRGTGVQETQYF.

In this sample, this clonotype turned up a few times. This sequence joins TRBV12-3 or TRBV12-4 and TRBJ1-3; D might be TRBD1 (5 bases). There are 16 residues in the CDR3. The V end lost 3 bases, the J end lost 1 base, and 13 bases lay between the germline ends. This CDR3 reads CASSLLDSPSGNTIYF. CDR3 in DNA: TGTGCCAGCAGTTTGTTAGACAGCCCGTCTGGAAACACCATATATTTT.

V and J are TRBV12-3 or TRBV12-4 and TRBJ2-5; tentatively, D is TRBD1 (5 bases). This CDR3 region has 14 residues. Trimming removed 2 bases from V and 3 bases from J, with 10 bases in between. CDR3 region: CASSLLPQEETQYF. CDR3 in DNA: TGTGCCAGCAGTTTACTTCCACAGGAAGAGACCCAGTACTTC.

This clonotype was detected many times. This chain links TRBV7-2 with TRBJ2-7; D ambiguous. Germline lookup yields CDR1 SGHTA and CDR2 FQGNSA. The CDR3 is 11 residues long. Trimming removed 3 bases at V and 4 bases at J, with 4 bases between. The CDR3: CASSFAYEQYF. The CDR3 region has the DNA TGTGCCAGCAGCTTCGCGTACGAGCAGTACTTC.

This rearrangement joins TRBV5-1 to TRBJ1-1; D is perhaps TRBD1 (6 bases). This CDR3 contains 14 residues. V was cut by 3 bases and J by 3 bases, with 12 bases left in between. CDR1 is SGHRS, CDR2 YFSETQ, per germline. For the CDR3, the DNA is TGCGCCAGCAGCTCCTTACAGGGCGACACTGAAGCTTTCTTT. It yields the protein CASSSLQGDTEAFF.

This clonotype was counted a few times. This CDR3 reads CASSPHGSGANVLTF. DNA for the CDR3: TGTGCCAGCAGTCCCCATGGGTCTGGGGCCAACGTCCTGACTTTC. V gene TRBV28 combines with J gene TRBJ2-6; unclear D gene. The V end lost 5 bases, the J end lost 1 base, and 9 bases lay between the germline ends. The germline gives CDR1 MDHEN, CDR2 SYDVKM. The CDR3 loop spans 15 amino acids.

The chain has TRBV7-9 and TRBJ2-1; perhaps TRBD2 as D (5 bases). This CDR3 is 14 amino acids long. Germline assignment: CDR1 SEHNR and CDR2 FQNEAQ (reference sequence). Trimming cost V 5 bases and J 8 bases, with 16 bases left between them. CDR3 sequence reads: CASSPRGFRDEQFF. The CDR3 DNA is TGTGCCAGCAGCCCACGAGGGTTTCGCGATGAGCAGTTCTTC.

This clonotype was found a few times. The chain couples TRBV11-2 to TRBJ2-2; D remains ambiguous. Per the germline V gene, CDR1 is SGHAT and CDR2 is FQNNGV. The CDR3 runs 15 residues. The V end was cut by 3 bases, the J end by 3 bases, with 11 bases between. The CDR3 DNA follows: TGTGCCAGCAGCTTGGTTGAGGAGTACACCGGGGAGCTGTTTTTT. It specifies CASSLVEEYTGELFF.